The T cell receptor (beta chain) under discussion was sequenced for a study of HIV-infected patients and healthy controls. Alpha and beta constant-region primers primed reverse transcription of about 500 ng RNA. Using multiplexing indices, alpha and beta chain libraries were generated apart by chain-specific third strand synthesis. TCRdb re-called the 5' RACE reads with MiXCR, one entry per CDR3 protein. The sample shows several thousand distinct CDR3 sequences, roughly 8.7% of them seen only once. V was shortened by 7 bases and J by 0 bases, with 9 bases between the two germline ends. The CDR3 loop spans 12 amino acids. Germline loops: CDR1 SQVTM, CDR2 ANQGSEA. This clonotype is labeled as medium-sized. Antiretroviral therapy had run roughly three months, about 14 weeks, before follow-up blood collection. The repertoire came from unfractionated whole blood and reflected all unsorted peripheral T cells.

This sequence was found in an adult with HIV infection. The genes are TRBV29-1 and TRBJ1-1; D uncertain. Sequencing was performed on blood, taken during antiretroviral therapy. CDR3 in DNA: TGCAGCGGACGGAGGATGAACACTGAAGCTTTCTTT. Translated, it gives CSGRRMNTEAFF.